The entry that follows covers one TCR beta chain sequence. No antigen is known for it. These data come from a study of beta chain features in type 1 diabetes. General study results and limits: PCR might pick shorter templates more often, in the same way for patients and controls.

All of the isolated RNA was reverse transcribed, so expressed TCRB transcripts were sequenced. Read counts averaged roughly 3.5 million for samples of naive, central memory and regulatory T cells. The data were produced by immunoSEQ multiplex PCR, yet TCRdb's version contains in-frame clones alone and is incomplete. The sample carries about 410,000 clones, roughly 14% recorded once. V lost 0 bases, J lost 9 bases, and 15 bases lay in between. Germline CDR1 is MGHRA and CDR2 is YSYEKL. The CDR3 has 15 amino acids. This receptor was taken from a man aged 25 to 40 in good health. The V gene is TRBV4-1, the J gene TRBJ2-1; D gene uncertain. The sample comprised naive CD4+ T cells from blood. The CDR3 coding sequence is TGCGCCAGCAGCCAAGAGACGGGCGTATCGGGTGAGCAGTTCTTC. This translates into CASSQETGVSGEQFF.